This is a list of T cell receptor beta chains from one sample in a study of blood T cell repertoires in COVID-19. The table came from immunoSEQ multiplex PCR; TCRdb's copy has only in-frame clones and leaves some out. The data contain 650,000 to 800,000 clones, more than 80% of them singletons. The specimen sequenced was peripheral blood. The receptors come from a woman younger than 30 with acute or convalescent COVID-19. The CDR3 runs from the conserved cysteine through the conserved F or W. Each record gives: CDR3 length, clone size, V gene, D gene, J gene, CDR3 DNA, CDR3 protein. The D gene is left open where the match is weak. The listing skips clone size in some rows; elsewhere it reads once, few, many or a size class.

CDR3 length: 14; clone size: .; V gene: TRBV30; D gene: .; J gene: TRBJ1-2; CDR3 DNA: TGTGCCTGGAGTGGTACATCAATCGGGAATGGCTACACCTTC; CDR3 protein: CAWSGTSIGNGYTF
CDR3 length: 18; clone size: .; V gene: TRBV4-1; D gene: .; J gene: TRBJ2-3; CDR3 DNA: TGCGCCAGCAGCCAAGGAAATCGGGGGGCGCGGAGCACAGATACGCAGTATTTT; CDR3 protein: CASSQGNRGARSTDTQYF
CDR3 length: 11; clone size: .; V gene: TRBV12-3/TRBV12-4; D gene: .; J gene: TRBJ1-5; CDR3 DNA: TGTGCCATCAGACAACGGGTGCCCCAGCATTTT; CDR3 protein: CAIRQRVPQHF
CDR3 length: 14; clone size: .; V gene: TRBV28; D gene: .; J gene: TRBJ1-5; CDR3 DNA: TGTGCCAGCATCCAGCAGGGGTTCCATCAGCCCCAGCATTTT; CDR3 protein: CASIQQGFHQPQHF
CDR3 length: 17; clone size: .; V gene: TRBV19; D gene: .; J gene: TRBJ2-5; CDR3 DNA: TGTGCCAGTAGTATAGAATCTGGGCCGACGTACCAAGAGACCCAGTACTTC; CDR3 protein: CASSIESGPTYQETQYF
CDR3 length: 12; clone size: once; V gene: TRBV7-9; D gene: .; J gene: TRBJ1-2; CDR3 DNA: TGTGCCAGCAGCTTAGACTCGAATGGCTACACCTTC; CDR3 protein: CASSLDSNGYTF
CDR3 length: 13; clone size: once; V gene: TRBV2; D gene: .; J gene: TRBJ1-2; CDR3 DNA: TGTGCCAGCAGTGGGCGGCTGAACTATGGCTACACCTTC; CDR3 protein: CASSGRLNYGYTF
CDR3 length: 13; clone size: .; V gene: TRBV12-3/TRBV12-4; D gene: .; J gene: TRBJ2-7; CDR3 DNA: TGTGCCAGCAGTTCCACAGGGTTCCACGAGCAGTACTTC; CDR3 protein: CASSSTGFHEQYF
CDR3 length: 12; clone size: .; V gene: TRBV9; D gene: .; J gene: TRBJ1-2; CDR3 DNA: TGTGCCAGCAGCGGCGACAGCTATGGCTACACCTTC; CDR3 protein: CASSGDSYGYTF
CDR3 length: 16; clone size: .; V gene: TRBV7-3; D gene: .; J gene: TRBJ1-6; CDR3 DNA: TGTGCCAGCAGCTTAATCGGGCCCGGAGGGGATTCACCCCTCCACTTT; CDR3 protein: CASSLIGPGGDSPLHF
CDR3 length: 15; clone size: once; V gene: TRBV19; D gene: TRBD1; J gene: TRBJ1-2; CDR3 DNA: TGTGCCAGTAGTATAGTGGGCAGGGGGATCTATGGCTACACCTTC; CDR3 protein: CASSIVGRGIYGYTF
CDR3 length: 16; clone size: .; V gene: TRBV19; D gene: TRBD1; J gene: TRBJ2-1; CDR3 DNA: TGTGCCAGTAGTAAGTCAACAGGGGTTCTCTACAATGAGCAGTTCTTC; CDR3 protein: CASSKSTGVLYNEQFF
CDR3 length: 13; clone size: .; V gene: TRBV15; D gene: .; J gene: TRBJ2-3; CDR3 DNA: TGTGCCACCAGCAGTAGATGGACAGATACGCAGTATTTT; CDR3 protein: CATSSRWTDTQYF
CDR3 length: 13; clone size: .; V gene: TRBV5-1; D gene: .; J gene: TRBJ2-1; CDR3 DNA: TGCGCCAGCAGTTCCTACCGACAGGATGAGCAGTTCTTC; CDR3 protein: CASSSYRQDEQFF
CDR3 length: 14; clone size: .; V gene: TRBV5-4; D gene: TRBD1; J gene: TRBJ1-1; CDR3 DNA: TGTGCCAGCAGCTTAGGGGGCTTTAGGACTGAAGCTTTCTTT; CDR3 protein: CASSLGGFRTEAFF
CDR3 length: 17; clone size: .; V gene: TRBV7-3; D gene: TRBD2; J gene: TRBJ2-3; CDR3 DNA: TGTGCCAGCAGCCAATCCCCTAGCGGGGGGGGCACAGATACGCAGTATTTT; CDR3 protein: CASSQSPSGGGTDTQYF
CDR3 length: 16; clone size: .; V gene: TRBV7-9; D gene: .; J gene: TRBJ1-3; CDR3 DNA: TGTGCCAGCAGCCTCCTTTTGGGCAGGGGAGGAAACACCATATATTTT; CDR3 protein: CASSLLLGRGGNTIYF
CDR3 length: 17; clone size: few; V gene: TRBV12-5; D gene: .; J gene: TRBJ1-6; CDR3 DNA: TGTGCTAGTGGTTTGGTACAAGGTCTCGGGAATAATTCACCCCTCCACTTT; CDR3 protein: CASGLVQGLGNNSPLHF
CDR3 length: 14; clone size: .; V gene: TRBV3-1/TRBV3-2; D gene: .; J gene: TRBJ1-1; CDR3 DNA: TGTGCCAGCAGCCAAATAGGTACCGGGGTCGGAGCTTTCTTT; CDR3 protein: CASSQIGTGVGAFF
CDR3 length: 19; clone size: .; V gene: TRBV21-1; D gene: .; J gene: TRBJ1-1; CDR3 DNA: TGTGCCAGCAGCAAAGGTGTCCCGAGTCTGAAGATTCTAATGGCTGAAGCTTTCTTT; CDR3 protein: CASSKGVPSLKILMAEAFF
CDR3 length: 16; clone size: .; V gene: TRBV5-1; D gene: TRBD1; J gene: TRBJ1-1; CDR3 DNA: TGCGCCAGCAGCTTGGGGGGACAGGGAATGAACACTGAAGCTTTCTTT; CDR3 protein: CASSLGGQGMNTEAFF
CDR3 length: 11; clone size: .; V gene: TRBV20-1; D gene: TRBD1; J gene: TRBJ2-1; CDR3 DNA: TGCAGTGCTAGGGTAGGACAGGCTGAGTTCTTC; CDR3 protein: CSARVGQAEFF
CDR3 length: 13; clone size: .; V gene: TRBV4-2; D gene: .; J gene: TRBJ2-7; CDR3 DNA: TGTGCCAGCAGCCAAACTCCCCGATACGAGCAGTACTTC; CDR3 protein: CASSQTPRYEQYF
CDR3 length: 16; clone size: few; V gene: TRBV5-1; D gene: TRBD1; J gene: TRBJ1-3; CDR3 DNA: TGCGCCAGCAGCTTGGGACAGGGAAGCTCTGGAAACACCATATATTTT; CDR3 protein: CASSLGQGSSGNTIYF
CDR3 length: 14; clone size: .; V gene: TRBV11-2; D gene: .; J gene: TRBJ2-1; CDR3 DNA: TGTGCCAGCACCCTCGGCGGGGTCTACAATGAGCAGTTCTTC; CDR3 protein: CASTLGGVYNEQFF
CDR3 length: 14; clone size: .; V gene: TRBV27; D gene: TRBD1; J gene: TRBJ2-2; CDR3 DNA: TGTGCCAGCTCGGACAGGCCGAACACCGGGGAGCTGTTTTTT; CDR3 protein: CASSDRPNTGELFF